This TCR beta chain was identified in a study of shared clonotypes between healthy human individuals. Overall study findings and caveats: The four-donor shared clonotypes exceeded non-shared clonotypes in generation probability, with non-shared ones scoring lower. The authors sampled blood alone, and tissue repertoires likely differ.

Per the germline V gene, CDR1 is MDHEN and CDR2 is SYDVKM. This CDR3 has 14 residues. V gave up 5 bases and J gave up 2 bases, with 13 bases separating them. In regard to this clone: Its target is not known.

Only CD45RO-negative cells positively selected for CCR7 counted as naive CD8 cells, so terminally differentiated effector memory CD45RA+ cells were excluded. The authors ran the assay at deep level. Profiled with immunoSEQ multiplex PCR; TCRdb holds only in-frame clones, not every one. The data show about 2.1 million clones, around 93% seen once. This TCR was recovered from a man between 18 and 29 years old in good health. Some clones in this sample may be carry-over from other donors' samples. Sequencing input: naive CD8+ T cells from PBMCs. The chain uses TRBV28 and TRBJ2-7; D may be TRBD1 (6 bases). The CDR3 bases are TGTGCCAGCAGTCCGACAGGTCCTGCCTACGAGCAGTACTTC. It encodes CASSPTGPAYEQYF.